This T cell receptor (beta chain) is from a study of cytomegalovirus exposure and HLA in healthy donors. The V gene's germline CDR1 is MNHNY and CDR2 SVGAGI (reference sequence). There are 13 residues in the CDR3. V was trimmed by 6 bases and J by 2 bases, leaving 11 bases between them. Note on this clone: Its antigen is not known.

The PCR ran on 60 Vbeta and 13 Jbeta primers. TCRdb keeps only in-frame clones here, not all; method: immunoSEQ multiplex PCR. Counted here are 180,000 or so clones, 80% to 90% occurring once; the ten biggest clones make up about 9.3%. Study observations and caveats: Most CMV-associated TCR beta chains appeared HLA-restricted in a later analysis.

The sequence was collected from a man aged 18 to 29 in good health and CMV-seropositive. This chain uses TRBV6-6 with TRBJ2-7; D unresolved. Sequenced: PBMCs. CDR3 residues: CASRRSVPYEQYF. The CDR3 DNA reads TGTGCCAGCAGGAGGAGTGTCCCCTACGAGCAGTACTTC.